These 22 T cell receptor beta chains originate from one sample sequenced in a study of Ad26.COV2.S vaccination and SARS-CoV-2 variants. Sequenced by immunoSEQ multiplex PCR; TCRdb stores in-frame clones only, minus some. The sample records approximately 300,000 clones, about 85% being singletons. Treatment specified: some 20 received Ad26.COV2.S at low or high dose, single or two shots; roughly five received placebo; per-sample allocation not given. Day 63 after the first injection of vaccine or placebo was the sampling time. The source material was peripheral blood, sampled in a trial of Ad26.COV2.S vaccine versus placebo. The receptors were gathered from a person aged 18-60 years who received the Ad26.COV2.S COVID-19 vaccine or a placebo.

The chain couples TRBV5-1 to TRBJ2-6; no clear D gene. Trimming shortened V by 5 bases and J by 0 bases, and 15 bases separated the two germline ends. From germline, CDR1 is SGHRS and CDR2 YFSETQ. This CDR3 comprises 17 residues. The CDR3 DNA reads TGCGCCAGCAGGGAGCCAGGCCCTAGCTCTGGGGCCAACGTCCTGACTTTC. Translated, it gives CASREPGPSSGANVLTF.

The chain recombines TRBV9 with TRBJ2-7, with TRBD2 matching 8 bases. Germline-derived CDR1 and CDR2 are SGDLS and YYNGEE. Germline trimming cut 4 bases from V and 1 base from J; bases unmatched to any gene: 7. This CDR3 is built from 15 residues. The chain's CDR3 is CASSPSGGGSYEQYF. For the CDR3, the DNA is TGTGCCAGCAGCCCATCGGGAGGGGGGTCCTACGAGCAGTACTTC.

The gene calls are TRBV27 and TRBJ2-7; 7 positions match TRBD1. Trimming cost V 3 bases and J 2 bases; bases outside gene matches: 7. There are 15 residues in the CDR3. The germline V gene encodes CDR1 MNHEY and CDR2 SMNVEV (reference sequence). The CDR3 sequence is CASSFSDRVPYEQYF. In DNA, the CDR3 is TGTGCCAGCAGTTTCAGTGACAGGGTGCCCTACGAGCAGTACTTC.

The chain carries TRBV7-9 and TRBJ1-6, with D unresolved. V lost 3 bases and J lost 0, with 6 bases in between. Germline-derived CDR1 and CDR2 are SEHNR and FQNEAQ (reference sequence). The CDR3 is 15 residues long. The CDR3, as DNA: TGTGCCAGCAGCTTGGATAGCTCCTATAATTCACCCCTCCACTTT. Encoded protein: CASSLDSSYNSPLHF.

This chain links TRBV5-1 with TRBJ1-2; D is uncertain. V was clipped by 3 bases and J by 4 bases, with 10 bases between them. The CDR3 contains 13 residues. CDR1 and CDR2 (germline): SGHRS, YFSETQ. DNA of the CDR3: TGCGCCAGCAGCTCCGACGGAACCTATGGCTACACCTTC. Its translation: CASSSDGTYGYTF.

This rearrangement joins TRBV24-1 to TRBJ1-2; D remains ambiguous. This CDR3 has 13 amino acids. The germline V gene encodes CDR1 KGHDR and CDR2 SFDVKD. The V end was cut by 4 bases, the J end by 4 bases, with 9 bases between. The CDR3: CATSDGRLYGYTF. The CDR3 nucleotides read TGTGCCACCAGTGACGGACGGCTCTATGGCTACACCTTC.

The chain carries TRBV7-3 and TRBJ1-1; 9 bases fit TRBD1. Germline CDR1 and CDR2: SGHTA and FQGTGA. The trim removed 3 bases at V and 8 bases at J, leaving 13 bases unmatched. The CDR3 sequence is 16 residues long. The CDR3: CASSFSTGGASLEAFF. CDR3 DNA: TGTGCCAGCAGCTTTAGTACAGGGGGCGCCTCGTTAGAAGCTTTCTTT.

J is TRBJ1-1 and V is TRBV5-6, with D hard to call. V was shortened by 3 bases and J by 8 bases, with 17 bases between the two germline ends. The CDR3 extends over 14 amino acids. CDR1 and CDR2 (germline): SGHDT, YYEEEE. The CDR3 loop is CASSSGLTTAEAFF. CDR3 DNA sequence: TGTGCCAGCAGCTCGGGCCTGACCACAGCCGAAGCTTTCTTT.

This clone was observed once. The chain combines TRBV5-1 with TRBJ2-7, with 8 nucleotides matching TRBD1. Trimming removed 5 bases from V and 5 bases from J; junction bases left unmatched: 12. There are 15 residues in the CDR3. In germline, CDR1 is SGHRS, CDR2 YFSETQ. The CDR3 loop is CASRLGQGSPDEQYF. The CDR3 DNA reads TGCGCCAGCAGACTAGGACAGGGATCTCCAGACGAGCAGTACTTC.

The rearrangement uses TRBV11-2 and TRBJ1-4; possible D gene TRBD1, 6 bases. Germline assignment: CDR1 SGHAT and CDR2 FQNNGV. V was cut by 3 bases and J by 3 bases, with 8 bases left in between. The CDR3 runs to 14 residues. CDR3 sequence reads: CASSFRGSNEKLFF. CDR3 nucleotides: TGTGCCAGCAGCTTCAGGGGTTCTAATGAAAAACTGTTTTTT.

The CDR3 loop is CATRRDLTDYGYTF. The DNA of the CDR3 is TGTGCCACCCGCCGGGACCTCACGGACTATGGCTACACCTTC. The chain has TRBV28 and TRBJ1-2; maybe TRBD1 (5 bases). This CDR3 is built from 14 residues. Trimming left V 10 bases short and J 3 bases short, with 18 bases between. Germline CDR1 reads MDHEN; CDR2 reads SYDVKM.

This chain uses TRBV7-9 with TRBJ2-5, with D perhaps TRBD2 (6 bases). V was clipped by 1 base and J by 4 bases, with 16 bases between them. Germline V gene sequence: CDR1 SEHNR, CDR2 FQNEAQ (reference sequence). CDR3 length: 16 residues. CDR3 sequence: CASSLGATSLVETQYF. In DNA, the CDR3 is TGTGCCAGCAGCTTAGGGGCGACTAGTTTGGTAGAGACCCAGTACTTC.

This clone has more than one count but fewer than ten. The chain has TRBV7-3 and TRBJ2-7; unclear D gene. The CDR3 loop spans 13 amino acids. Germline V lookup: CDR1 SGHTA, CDR2 FQGTGA. The V and J ends lost 1 base and 2 bases respectively, with 6 bases between them. CDR3 region: CASSLSIAYEQYF. CDR3 DNA: TGTGCCAGCAGCTTAAGCATCGCCTACGAGCAGTACTTC. Drawing the rest from reference TRBV7-3 and TRBJ2-7, the complete variable domain is GAGVSQTPSNKVTEKGKYVELRCDPISGHTALYWYRQSLGQGPEFLIYFQGTGAADDSGLPNDRFFAVRPEGSVSTLKIQRTERGDSAVYLCASSLSIAYEQYFGPGTRLTVT.

The V gene is TRBV7-7, the J gene TRBJ1-1, with 7 bases fitting TRBD1. Losses at the gene ends were 5 bases for V and 8 bases for J; bases not matched to a gene: 8. This CDR3 is 13 amino acids long. The germline gives CDR1 SSHAT, CDR2 FNYEAQ (reference sequence). The CDR3 nucleotides are TGTGCCAGCAGCCACCGAAGGGACAGCGAAGCTTTCTTT. Its protein is CASSHRRDSEAFF. The full variable domain, with the rest looked up from reference TRBV7-7 and TRBJ1-1, is GAGVSQSPRYKVTKRGQDVTLRCDPISSHATLYWYQQALGQGPEFLTYFNYEAQPDKSGLPSDRFSAERPEGSISTLTIQRTEQRDSAMYRCASSHRRDSEAFFGQGTRLTVV.

This clone was picked up a small number of times. The genes are TRBV11-2 and TRBJ1-2, with D unclear. V lost 5 bases to trimming and J lost 5 bases, with 18 bases between them. The CDR3 length is 15 residues. Germline CDR1 is SGHAT and CDR2 is FQNNGV. Here the CDR3 reads CASSQTPQRAYGYTF. CDR3 DNA sequence: TGTGCCAGCAGCCAAACCCCCCAGAGAGCATATGGCTACACCTTC. The full variable domain, rest sourced from reference TRBV11-2 and TRBJ1-2, is EAGVAQSPRYKIIEKRQSVAFWCNPISGHATLYWYQQILGQGPKLLIQFQNNGVVDDSQLPKDRFSAERLKGVDSTLKIQPAKLEDSAVYLCASSQTPQRAYGYTFGSGTRLTVV.

The J gene is TRBJ1-6, the V gene TRBV7-2; the D gene is possibly TRBD1 (5 bases). The CDR3 covers 15 residues. With 1 base removed from V and 13 bases from J, the gap between germline ends came to 17 bases. Germline assignment: CDR1 SGHTA and CDR2 FQGNSA. The CDR3 coding sequence is TGTGCCAGCAGCTTAGGGAGGGGTGGGGGTTCCCCCCTCCACTTT. Translation: CASSLGRGGGSPLHF.

The rearrangement uses TRBV12-3 or TRBV12-4 and TRBJ1-5; the D gene is possibly TRBD1 (5 bases). Deletions cut 3 bases from V and 8 bases from J, with 11 bases between. This CDR3 has 13 residues. CDR3: CASSLGDRKPQHF. The CDR3 coding sequence is TGTGCCAGCAGTTTGGGAGACAGAAAGCCCCAGCATTTT.

This chain links TRBV11-3 with TRBJ2-1; D might be TRBD1 (6 bases). This CDR3 region has 14 residues. Trimming took 1 base from V and 2 from J, leaving 6 bases between them. The germline gives CDR1 SGHNT, CDR2 YENEEA. Here the CDR3 reads CASSLAGAYNEQFF. For the CDR3, the DNA is TGTGCCAGCAGCTTAGCAGGGGCCTACAATGAGCAGTTCTTC.

The chain combines TRBV10-3 with TRBJ1-1; D remains unclear. CDR1 is ENHRY, CDR2 SYGVKD, per germline. The CDR3 contains 15 residues. V was clipped by 6 bases and J by 4 bases, with 18 bases between them. CDR3 residues: CAISSQTASTTEAFF. The CDR3 bases are TGTGCCATCAGCTCCCAGACCGCCTCAACCACTGAAGCTTTCTTT.

The rearrangement links TRBV7-8 to TRBJ1-1, with 9 bases aligning to TRBD1. The junction had 8 bases not matched to a gene; V was cut back by 5 bases and J by 4 bases. This CDR3 has 15 amino acids. The germline V gene encodes CDR1 SGHVS and CDR2 FQNEAQ. The chain's CDR3 is CASSTRTGVATEAFF. CDR3 coding DNA: TGTGCCAGCAGCACCCGGACAGGGGTTGCCACTGAAGCTTTCTTT. Complete variable domain (other parts from reference TRBV7-8 and TRBJ1-1): GAGVSQSPRYKVAKRGQDVALRCDPISGHVSLFWYQQALGQGPEFLTYFQNEAQLDKSGLPSDRFFAERPEGSVSTLKIQRTQQEDSAVYLCASSTRTGVATEAFFGQGTRLTVV.

The CDR3 nucleotides are TGTGCCAGCTCACCGGAGGGACAGACTAACTATGGCTACACCTTC. Its translation: CASSPEGQTNYGYTF. This chain joins TRBV18 and TRBJ1-2; 7 nucleotides match TRBD1. CDR1 KGHSH and CDR2 LQKENI come from the germline V gene. V shed 3 bases, J shed 0 bases, and the junction held 4 bases outside the gene matches. The CDR3 sequence is 15 residues long.

The CDR3 DNA follows: TGTGCCAGCAGTGGCAACAATGAAAAACTGTTTTTT. This translates into CASSGNNEKLFF. This chain links TRBV2 with TRBJ1-4; D not certain. Germline CDR1 and CDR2: SNHLY and FYNNEI. There are 12 residues in the CDR3. The germline V and J ends were trimmed by 4 bases and 5 bases, with 5 bases remaining between them.